This T cell receptor beta chain was documented in a study of blood T cell repertoires in COVID-19. Study at large: The study drew acute and convalescent COVID-19 samples from the United States, Italy and Spain.

Measured with immunoSEQ multiplex PCR; TCRdb has only the in-frame clones, and not every one. The sample lists 130,000 or so clones, approximately 89% occurring once. The CDR3 contains 15 residues. Germline V gene lookup returns CDR1 SGDLS and CDR2 YYNGEE. V lost 0 bases, J lost 8 bases, and 14 bases lay in between. This sequence was found in a human donor in a cohort sampled during active COVID-19. The V gene is TRBV9, the J gene TRBJ1-4; D unclear. The sequenced sample consisted of peripheral blood. The CDR3 loop reads CASSVAWEPEEKLFF. CDR3 DNA sequence: TGTGCCAGCAGCGTAGCATGGGAGCCGGAGGAAAAACTGTTTTTT.